This passage covers 24 T cell receptor beta chains from one sample sequenced in a study of blood T cells in healthy people across ages. Alongside a J-beta primer mix, a sample-barcoded 5' primer served in a second PCR lasting about 7 to 12 cycles. MiXCR, applied by TCRdb to the 5' RACE reads, yields one record per CDR3 protein. Altogether under 800,000 distinct CDR3 sequences are present, about 40% being singletons, with the ten largest covering 20% to 25%. The sequencing sample was made of blood. Receptors originate from a woman aged 60-75 years in good health.

In its sample, this clonotype was seen a few times. CDR3 sequence (DNA): TGTGCCAGCGGGCGACAGGGGGCTGACACTGAAGCTTTCTTT. This gives the protein CASGRQGADTEAFF. This rearrangement joins TRBV7-2 to TRBJ1-1, with 10 bases lining up with TRBD1. This CDR3 spans 14 amino acids. The V gene end was trimmed by 8 bases and the J gene end by 3 bases; junction bases not matched to a gene: 6. In germline, CDR1 is SGHTA, CDR2 FQGNSA.

V usage is TRBV3-1 and J usage is TRBJ2-5, with D possibly called TRBD1 or TRBD2 (6 bases each). The CDR3 loop spans 15 amino acids. With 3 bases removed from V and 1 base from J, the gap between germline ends came to 12 bases. In germline, CDR1 is LGHDT, CDR2 YNNKEL (reference sequence). The CDR3 is CASSHWGASQETQYF. CDR3 nucleotide sequence: TGTGCCAGCAGCCACTGGGGGGCCAGCCAAGAGACCCAGTACTTC.

The V and J genes are TRBV28 and TRBJ2-2; no clear D. CDR3 size: 12 residues. Germline V gene lookup returns CDR1 MDHEN and CDR2 SYDVKM. The V gene lost 5 bases and the J gene lost 2 bases, with 3 bases spanning the gap. The CDR3 protein is CASSKNTGELFF. DNA of the CDR3: TGTGCCAGCAGTAAAAACACCGGGGAGCTGTTTTTT.

The J gene is TRBJ2-1, the V gene TRBV11-2, with 7 bases identical to TRBD2. The V gene's germline CDR1 is SGHAT and CDR2 FQNNGV. Unmatched junction bases numbered 19, after V lost 2 bases and J lost 0 bases. The CDR3 length is 21 residues. The DNA for the CDR3 is TGTGCCAGCAGCTTACGGAATCTGGTGTTGGCGGGAGAGGTCTCCTACAATGAGCAGTTCTTC. Amino acid sequence: CASSLRNLVLAGEVSYNEQFF.

This clonotype was observed many times. The chain carries TRBV7-2 and TRBJ2-7, with D tentatively TRBD2 (5 bases). Germline lookup yields CDR1 SGHTA and CDR2 FQGNSA. This CDR3 contains 16 residues. V lost 0 bases and J 2 bases, leaving 14 bases between the germline ends. The CDR3 region is CASSLAGGPTTYEQYF. CDR3 DNA sequence: TGTGCCAGCAGCTTAGCGGGCGGGCCCACCACCTACGAGCAGTACTTC.

V and J are TRBV2 and TRBJ1-5; 10 bases are a match to TRBD1. Germline CDR1 SNHLY, CDR2 FYNNEI. The CDR3 covers 14 residues. V shed 8 bases, J shed 5 bases, and the junction held 6 bases outside the gene matches. Here the CDR3 reads CASAGDRGHQPQHF. The CDR3 DNA is TGTGCCAGCGCGGGGGACAGGGGTCATCAGCCCCAGCATTTT.

The V and J genes are TRBV7-9 and TRBJ2-5, with a tentative D call TRBD1 (5 bases). The germline V gene has CDR1 SEHNR and CDR2 FQNEAQ (reference sequence). The CDR3 is 15 residues long. Trimming stripped 4 bases from V and 1 base from J, with 13 bases between. The CDR3 loop is CASSSYGQGQETQYF. Here the CDR3 DNA reads TGTGCCAGCAGCTCATATGGGCAGGGCCAAGAGACCCAGTACTTC.

The chain couples TRBV5-4 to TRBJ2-7; D not resolved. This CDR3 is 15 amino acids long. V lost 0 bases, J lost 0 bases, and 10 bases lay in between. Germline V lookup: CDR1 SGHNT, CDR2 YYREEE (reference sequence). The CDR3 bases are TGTGCCAGCAGCTTGGGGCAGGACCTCTCCTACGAGCAGTACTTC. As protein: CASSLGQDLSYEQYF.

The V gene is TRBV6-5, the J gene TRBJ2-7; the match to TRBD1 covers 10 bases. The CDR3 has 14 residues. Germline V CDR1 and CDR2: MNHEY, SVGAGI. V shed 7 bases, J shed 6 bases, and the junction held 9 bases outside the gene matches. For the CDR3, the DNA is TGTGCCAGCAAACATCCGGGACAGGGGTGCGAGCAGTACTTC. The encoded protein is CASKHPGQGCEQYF.

This clonotype showed up just a few times. This chain links TRBV11-3 with TRBJ2-1; 15 nucleotides agree with TRBD2. This CDR3 has 24 residues. From germline, CDR1 is SGHNT and CDR2 YENEEA. Trimming removed 5 bases from V and 7 bases from J; junction bases left unmatched: 30. CDR3 bases: TGTGCCAGCAGCACACGAGAGGGACAGGGGATGGGACTAGCGGGAGGTGCCCATCGGAATGAGCAGTTCTTC. It specifies CASSTREGQGMGLAGGAHRNEQFF.

The rearrangement links TRBV5-1 to TRBJ2-1; TRBD2 aligns across 9 bases. V shed 4 bases, J shed 5 bases, and the junction held 7 bases outside the gene matches. CDR1 and CDR2 (germline): SGHRS, YFSETQ. There are 15 residues in the CDR3. The CDR3 reads CASSHRRLADNEQFF. CDR3 DNA sequence: TGCGCCAGCAGCCACCGCAGACTAGCGGACAATGAGCAGTTCTTC.

This clonotype was seen only a few times. The chain links TRBV5-8 to TRBJ1-2; 8 bases match TRBD1. The CDR3 sequence is 14 residues long. Germline-derived CDR1 and CDR2 are SGHTS and YDEGEE. Losses at the gene ends were 4 bases for V and 4 bases for J; bases not matched to a gene: 6. The chain's CDR3 is CASSVDRAAYGYTF. CDR3 DNA sequence: TGTGCCAGCAGCGTGGACAGGGCTGCCTATGGCTACACCTTC.

This clonotype has more than one count but fewer than ten. This chain links TRBV19 with TRBJ2-1; 7 nucleotides align to TRBD2. The CDR3 has 15 residues. Per the germline V gene, CDR1 is LNHDA and CDR2 is SQIVND (reference sequence). J gave up 3 bases and V 6 bases, and 8 bases lay outside the gene matches. CDR3 amino acids: CASRSRGGGYNEQFF. The CDR3, as DNA: TGTGCCAGTAGGAGCCGGGGCGGGGGCTACAATGAGCAGTTCTTC. Together with reference TRBV19 and TRBJ2-1, the CDR3 gives the full variable domain: DGGITQSPKYLFRKEGQNVTLSCEQNLNHDAMYWYRQDPGQGLRLIYYSQIVNDFQKGDIAEGYSVSREKKESFPLTVTSAQKNPTAFYLCASRSRGGGYNEQFFGPGTRLTVL.

The chain recombines TRBV12-3 or TRBV12-4 with TRBJ1-3; 7 positions match TRBD1. The ends lost 6 bases at V and 7 bases at J; junction bases unmatched: 9. This CDR3 spans 14 amino acids. CDR3 DNA: TGTGCCAGCAGCTCCGACAGGGCGGTGAACACCATATATTTT. Amino acid sequence: CASSSDRAVNTIYF.

V is TRBV18 and J is TRBJ1-5; perhaps TRBD1 as D (5 bases). Germline V gives CDR1 KGHSH, CDR2 LQKENI. V lost 3 bases and J lost 7, with 7 bases in between. This CDR3 contains 12 residues. This chain's CDR3 is CASSPQGQPQHF. The CDR3 nucleotides read TGTGCCAGCTCACCCCAGGGACAGCCCCAGCATTTT.

This chain uses TRBV6-7 with TRBJ2-6, with D tentatively TRBD1 (5 bases). TRBV6-7 is given ORF status, its function remaining uncertain. Trimming took 2 bases from V and 1 from J, leaving 6 bases between them. This CDR3 spans 15 amino acids. As DNA, the CDR3 is TGTGCCAGCAGTTACCCAGGGTCTGGGGCCAACGTCCTGACTTTC. Translated: CASSYPGSGANVLTF.

This clonotype was observed a handful of times. The V call is TRBV9, the J call TRBJ2-3, with TRBD2 identical over 9 bases. V shed 4 bases and J 11 bases; nucleotides not matched to a gene: 11. This CDR3 has 14 residues. Germline loops: CDR1 SGDLS, CDR2 YYNGEE. This CDR3 is CASSPLTSGREQYF. Here the CDR3 DNA reads TGTGCCAGCAGCCCCTTGACTAGCGGACGGGAGCAGTATTTT.

This clonotype was seen more than once but under ten times. The chain carries TRBV5-1 and TRBJ1-2; D may be TRBD1 (5 bases). V gave up 5 bases and J gave up 1 base, with 36 bases separating them. The CDR3 length is 22 residues. Germline CDR1 is SGHRS and CDR2 is YFSETQ. The CDR3 DNA sequence: TGCGCCAGCAGTTACGAAGAAGGTTTGATGGGGACGGTTTTGGGACTTAACTATGGCTACACCTTC. It specifies CASSYEEGLMGTVLGLNYGYTF. Full variable domain (rest looked up from reference TRBV5-1 and TRBJ1-2): KAGVTQTPRYLIKTRGQQVTLSCSPISGHRSVSWYQQTPGQGLQFLFEYFSETQRNKGNFPGRFSGRQFSNSRSEMNVSTLELGDSALYLCASSYEEGLMGTVLGLNYGYTFGSGTRLTVV.

This clonotype was found many times. The chain carries TRBV24-1 and TRBJ2-5; 9 bases fit TRBD1. V lost 3 bases to trimming and J lost 6 bases; unmatched junction nucleotides: 7. This CDR3 is built from 15 residues. CDR1 and CDR2 (germline): KGHDR, SFDVKD. CDR3 sequence reads: CATSDDTGGGKTQYF. CDR3 bases: TGTGCCACCAGTGATGATACAGGGGGCGGTAAGACCCAGTACTTC.

The CDR3 reads CASTGTLAGNEQYF. In DNA, the CDR3 is TGTGCCAGCACGGGAACTCTAGCGGGAAACGAGCAGTACTTC. V and J are TRBV12-3 or TRBV12-4 and TRBJ2-7, with TRBD2 identical over 9 bases. The ends lost 7 bases at V and 5 bases at J; junction bases unmatched: 9. There are 14 residues in the CDR3.

The table lists this clonotype with a count of one. A junction end diverges from the germline sequence, so it may reflect a read error. This rearrangement joins TRBV3-1 to TRBJ1-2; TRBD1 matches 7 bases. Germline CDR1 reads LGHDT; CDR2 reads YNNKEL (reference sequence). CDR3 length: 16 residues. The CDR3 DNA is TGTGCCGGCAGCCAAAACCGACAGGGCCCTAACTATGGCTACACCTTC. Its translation: CAGSQNRQGPNYGYTF.

This clonotype was counted a few times. The genes are TRBV15 and TRBJ2-3, with 8 positions matching TRBD2. V gave up 0 bases and J gave up 4 bases; unmatched junction bases: 3. Germline V CDR1 and CDR2: LNHNV, YYDKDF (reference sequence). The CDR3 spans 15 residues. The CDR3: CATSRDAGGPDTQYF. CDR3 in DNA: TGTGCCACCAGCAGAGATGCGGGGGGCCCAGATACGCAGTATTTT.

This clonotype was picked up many times. The J gene is TRBJ2-1, the V gene TRBV3-1; D not certain. Germline-derived CDR1 and CDR2 are LGHDT and YNNKEL (reference sequence). V was trimmed by 0 bases and J by 5 bases, leaving 11 bases between them. The CDR3 totals 15 residues. The DNA for the CDR3 is TGTGCCAGCAGCCAAGAATTGGCCGGCGACAATGAGCAGTTCTTC. This encodes CASSQELAGDNEQFF.

The chain has TRBV3-1 and TRBJ2-5, with D perhaps matching TRBD1 or TRBD2 (5 bases each). The DNA end is a closer match to TRBJ2-7, so the J assignment may be wrong. Germline-derived CDR1 and CDR2 are LGHDT and YNNKEL (reference sequence). This CDR3 region has 14 residues. The CDR3 reads CASSPPGRDYEQYF. The CDR3 DNA reads TGTGCCAGCAGCCCTCCGGGACGAGACTACGAGCAGTACTTC.